These 19 T cell receptor beta chains came from one sample sequenced in a study of cytomegalovirus exposure and HLA in healthy donors. PCR was performed using 60 Vbeta and 13 Jbeta primers. Assay: immunoSEQ multiplex PCR; the TCRdb copy retains only in-frame clones and omits some. The sample has about 260,000 clones; about 83% are singletons. Sequencing was carried out using PBMCs. Receptors were obtained from a middle-aged woman in good health and CMV-seropositive.

The V call is TRBV29-1, the J call TRBJ2-1; 7 positions match TRBD1. The V and J ends lost 0 bases and 0 bases, in that order; junction bases with no gene match: 8. CDR3 length: 17 residues. The V gene's germline CDR1 is SQVTM and CDR2 ANQGSEA. The CDR3 DNA reads as TGCAGCGTTGAAGACCCAACGGACAGGAGCTCCTACAATGAGCAGTTCTTC. Residues: CSVEDPTDRSSYNEQFF.

The CDR3 DNA is TGTGCCAGCAGCTTAGGGCAGGGGGTCAATTATGGCTACACCTTC. It yields the protein CASSLGQGVNYGYTF. The V and J genes are TRBV7-9 and TRBJ1-2; 7 positions match TRBD1. Germline V gene sequence: CDR1 SEHNR, CDR2 FQNEAQ (reference sequence). The CDR3 contains 15 residues. Trimming took 1 base from V and 5 from J; bases not matched to a gene: 7.

V and J are TRBV27 and TRBJ2-5; 10 nucleotides line up with TRBD2. This CDR3 has 17 residues. Germline lookup yields CDR1 MNHEY and CDR2 SMNVEV (reference sequence). The V gene end was trimmed by 2 bases and the J gene end by 4 bases; junction bases not matched to a gene: 10. The CDR3 bases are TGTGCCAGCAGTTTAGGGATGCTAGCGGGAGTTGCAGAGACCCAGTACTTC. It is translated as CASSLGMLAGVAETQYF.

The chain couples TRBV14 to TRBJ2-1, with TRBD1 matching over 7 bases. Germline trimming cut 1 base from V and 9 bases from J; bases unmatched to any gene: 9. The CDR3 runs 15 residues. CDR1 is SGHDN, CDR2 FVKESK, per germline. The CDR3 protein is CASSQVGQAQGEQFF. CDR3 coding DNA: TGTGCCAGCAGCCAAGTTGGACAGGCGCAGGGTGAGCAGTTCTTC.

The table lists this clone with a count of one. V usage is TRBV27 and J usage is TRBJ2-7; TRBD2 aligns across 7 bases. Trimming cost V 7 bases and J 5 bases; bases outside gene matches: 14. The CDR3 runs 15 residues. The germline gives CDR1 MNHEY, CDR2 SMNVEV (reference sequence). The chain's CDR3 is CASNPSRREYDEQYF. The DNA of the CDR3 is TGTGCCAGCAATCCTTCGAGGCGGGAGTACGACGAGCAGTACTTC.

J is TRBJ1-4 and V is TRBV4-3; 8 positions agree with TRBD1. This CDR3 spans 16 amino acids. The V segment lost 1 base and the J segment 4 bases; nucleotides outside the gene matches: 5. CDR1 and CDR2 from the germline V gene are LGHNA and YSLEER. The DNA of the CDR3 is TGCGCCAGCAGCCAAGTTCCAGGGGGCATTAATGAAAAACTGTTTTTT. Protein sequence: CASSQVPGGINEKLFF.

The J gene is TRBJ2-5, the V gene TRBV13; 9 bases line up with TRBD2. The tail of the sequence fits TRBJ2-7 better, so the J call may be wrong. Germline CDR1 and CDR2: PRHDT and FYEKMQ (reference sequence). The CDR3 is made up of 14 amino acids. Here the CDR3 DNA reads TGTGCCAGCAGGCAGACTAGCGGTAACTACGAGCAGTACTTC. It specifies CASRQTSGNYEQYF.

The V and J genes are TRBV7-9 and TRBJ1-4; tentatively, D is TRBD1 (5 bases). CDR1 and CDR2 from the germline V gene are SEHNR and FQNEAQ (reference sequence). V dropped 1 base and J dropped 0 bases, with 9 bases sitting between them. The CDR3 has 16 amino acids. Written as DNA, the CDR3 is TGTGCCAGCAGCTTAGGACAGATTGCAACTAATGAAAAACTGTTTTTT. It specifies CASSLGQIATNEKLFF.

The chain has TRBV5-1 and TRBJ2-7; no reliable D call. Trimming pared 4 bases from V and 7 bases from J, leaving 15 bases between. The CDR3 extends over 13 amino acids. The germline gives CDR1 SGHRS, CDR2 YFSETQ. The CDR3, as DNA: TGCGCCAGCAGCGAGACTGCCCCTCAAGAGCAGTACTTC. It translates to CASSETAPQEQYF.

This chain uses TRBV6-5 with TRBJ1-5; 8 nucleotides agree with TRBD1. Germline V gene data show CDR1 as MNHEY and CDR2 as SVGAGI. The V segment lost 8 bases and the J segment 4 bases; nucleotides outside the gene matches: 4. The CDR3 covers 13 residues. CDR3 protein: CASGDRGNQPQHF. The CDR3 DNA sequence: TGTGCCAGCGGTGACAGGGGTAATCAGCCCCAGCATTTT.

The V and J genes are TRBV11-3 and TRBJ2-7; 10 positions match TRBD2. This CDR3 contains 14 residues. Germline V gene lookup returns CDR1 SGHNT and CDR2 YENEEA. Trimming cost V 5 bases and J 4 bases; bases outside gene matches: 5. The CDR3 loop is CASSESGRAYEQYF. CDR3 nucleotide sequence: TGTGCCAGCAGCGAGAGCGGGAGGGCTTACGAGCAGTACTTC. The full variable domain, completed using reference TRBV11-3 and TRBJ2-7, is EAGVVQSPRYKIIEKKQPVAFWCNPISGHNTLYWYLQNLGQGPELLIRYENEEAVDDSQLPKDRFSAERLKGVDSTLKIQPAELGDSAVYLCASSESGRAYEQYFGPGTRLTVT.

This clone was seen a few times. This rearrangement joins TRBV2 to TRBJ2-7; 11 bases match TRBD2. The CDR3 is 19 amino acids. CDR1 and CDR2 from the germline V gene are SNHLY and FYNNEI. Trimming removed 5 bases from V and 2 bases from J; junction bases left unmatched: 17. This chain's CDR3 is CASSHEDGSGRASPYEQYF. CDR3 sequence (DNA): TGTGCCAGCAGTCACGAGGATGGTAGCGGGAGGGCCAGCCCCTACGAGCAGTACTTC.

The chain employs TRBV30 and TRBJ2-7, with TRBD2 matching over 12 bases. J gave up 3 bases and V 5 bases, and 11 bases lay outside the gene matches. Germline V gene data show CDR1 as GTSNPN and CDR2 as SVGIG (reference sequence). This CDR3 spans 16 amino acids. The CDR3 DNA follows: TGTGCCTGGCAAACCGAACTAGCGGGAGGCCTCTACGAGCAGTACTTC. This gives the protein CAWQTELAGGLYEQYF.

V gene TRBV7-2 combines with J gene TRBJ1-1; 7 bases line up with TRBD1. CDR3 length: 16 residues. The ends lost 0 bases at V and 3 bases at J; junction bases unmatched: 7. Germline assignment: CDR1 SGHTA and CDR2 FQGNSA. CDR3 in DNA: TGTGCCAGCAGCTTAGCTAGGGGGCGGATTGACACTGAAGCTTTCTTT. This sequence encodes CASSLARGRIDTEAFF. Looking up the rest from reference TRBV7-2 and TRBJ1-1 gives the full variable domain: GAGVSQSPSNKVTEKGKDVELRCDPISGHTALYWYRQSLGQGLEFLIYFQGNSAPDKSGLPSDRFSAERTGGSVSTLTIQRTQQEDSAVYLCASSLARGRIDTEAFFGQGTRLTVV.

The rearrangement uses TRBV6-6 and TRBJ1-3; D remains unclear. Germline V CDR1 and CDR2: MNHNY, SVGAGI (reference sequence). This CDR3 has 14 amino acids. V was clipped by 6 bases and J by 0 bases, with 9 bases between them. The DNA of the CDR3 is TGTGCCAGCAGCCCGGAGGGCTCTGGAAACACCATATATTTT. It codes for CASSPEGSGNTIYF.

The chain recombines TRBV7-2 with TRBJ2-1; D is uncertain. With 1 base removed from V and 2 bases from J, the gap between germline ends came to 6 bases. The germline gives CDR1 SGHTA, CDR2 FQGNSA. The CDR3 contains 14 residues. DNA of the CDR3: TGTGCCAGCAGCTTAGAACTCGCCTACAATGAGCAGTTCTTC. Its translation: CASSLELAYNEQFF.

Concerning this clone: Other DNA sequences of this sample code for an identical CDR3. J is TRBJ2-7 and V is TRBV5-4; possible D gene TRBD2, 5 bases. This CDR3 is 13 amino acids long. Germline assignment: CDR1 SGHNT and CDR2 YYREEE (reference sequence). The V gene lost 0 bases and the J gene lost 6 bases, with 10 bases spanning the gap. CDR3 sequence: CASSLDGGGEQYF. CDR3 bases: TGTGCCAGCAGCTTGGACGGAGGCGGCGAGCAGTACTTC.

The gene calls are TRBV6-1 and TRBJ2-1; TRBD1 matches 10 bases. The CDR3 is made up of 16 amino acids. CDR1 is MNHNS and CDR2 is SASEGT in the germline V gene. V was pared by 3 bases and J by 6 bases, with 8 bases of the junction left unmatched. CDR3 sequence (DNA): TGTGCCAGCAGTGATAATATGGGACAGGGGCCCAATGAGCAGTTCTTC. Translating gives CASSDNMGQGPNEQFF.

The chain has TRBV5-1 and TRBJ2-2; TRBD2 matches 9 bases. J lost 2 bases, V lost 4 bases, and 6 bases had no gene match. In germline, CDR1 is SGHRS, CDR2 YFSETQ. This CDR3 contains 16 residues. The CDR3 DNA follows: TGCGCCAGCAGCGAGGGACTAGCCATTAACACCGGGGAGCTGTTTTTT. Residues: CASSEGLAINTGELFF.